This passage covers 27 T cell receptor beta chains from one sample sequenced in a study of cytomegalovirus exposure and HLA in healthy donors. PCR employed 60 Vbeta and 13 Jbeta primers. Produced via immunoSEQ multiplex PCR; TCRdb's table is partial and in-frame only. The data contain approximately 150,000 clones, more than 60% of them seen just once; the ten biggest clones take up roughly 1.4%. The sequenced sample consisted of PBMCs. These receptors all come from a woman aged 25 to 39 in good health and CMV-seropositive.

This rearrangement joins TRBV7-8 to TRBJ2-2, with a tentative D call TRBD2 (6 bases). V lost 5 bases and J lost 1, with 14 bases in between. Per the germline V gene, CDR1 is SGHVS and CDR2 is FQNEAQ. This CDR3 has 16 amino acids. CDR3 nucleotide sequence: TGTGCCAGCAGCGTTCGGAGGGCTAAGAACACCGGGGAGCTGTTTTTT. Protein: CASSVRRAKNTGELFF. The full variable domain, its missing parts supplied by reference TRBV7-8 and TRBJ2-2, is GAGVSQSPRYKVAKRGQDVALRCDPISGHVSLFWYQQALGQGPEFLTYFQNEAQLDKSGLPSDRFFAERPEGSVSTLKIQRTQQEDSAVYLCASSVRRAKNTGELFFGEGSRLTVL.

The J gene is TRBJ2-3, the V gene TRBV9, with 10 bases that match TRBD2. J gave up 0 bases and V 4 bases, and 5 bases lay outside the gene matches. The length of the CDR3 is 16 residues. Germline CDR1 and CDR2: SGDLS and YYNGEE. The CDR3 bases are TGTGCCAGCAGCTTCGGACTAGCGGATAGCACAGATACGCAGTATTTT. Its protein product is CASSFGLADSTDTQYF. Complete variable domain (other parts from reference TRBV9 and TRBJ2-3): DSGVTQTPKHLITATGQRVTLRCSPRSGDLSVYWYQQSLDQGLQFLIQYYNGEERAKGNILERFSAQQFPDLHSELNLSSLELGDSALYFCASSFGLADSTDTQYFGPGTRLTVL.

A few counts support this clone. The chain is built from TRBV28 and TRBJ1-2; TRBD1 agrees at 8 bases. The CDR3 is 15 amino acids. V lost 3 bases and J lost 7; bases outside the gene matches: 10. Germline assignment: CDR1 MDHEN and CDR2 SYDVKM. Here the CDR3 DNA reads TGTGCCAGCAGTTTTTCGGACAGGGAAGGATTTGGCTACACCTTC. Amino acids: CASSFSDREGFGYTF.

The chain is built from TRBV5-1 and TRBJ1-1; 7 nucleotides align to TRBD1. The ends lost 0 bases at V and 0 bases at J; junction bases unmatched: 2. Germline V gene sequence: CDR1 SGHRS, CDR2 YFSETQ. The length of the CDR3 is 15 residues. In DNA form, the CDR3 reads TGCGCCAGCAGCTTGGTAACAGGGGTGAACACTGAAGCTTTCTTT. Residues: CASSLVTGVNTEAFF. Filled out from reference TRBV5-1 and TRBJ1-1, the complete variable domain reads KAGVTQTPRYLIKTRGQQVTLSCSPISGHRSVSWYQQTPGQGLQFLFEYFSETQRNKGNFPGRFSGRQFSNSRSEMNVSTLELGDSALYLCASSLVTGVNTEAFFGQGTRLTVV.

The rearrangement joins TRBV6-1 to TRBJ1-5; possibly TRBD1 for D (5 bases). This CDR3 comprises 14 residues. The V and J ends lost 6 bases and 0 bases respectively, with 9 bases between them. Per germline, CDR1 MNHNS and CDR2 SASEGT. In DNA, the CDR3 is TGTGCCAGCAGAACAGGTTATAGCAATCAGCCCCAGCATTTT. Residues: CASRTGYSNQPQHF.

The CDR3 bases are TGTGCTAGTGGTTTGGGGGGAGGAGGGGAAGAGACCCAGTACTTC. Translated, it gives CASGLGGGGEETQYF. V gene TRBV12-5 combines with J gene TRBJ2-5; tentative D call: TRBD2 (6 bases). Germline V lookup: CDR1 LGHNT, CDR2 FRNRAP. V was shortened by 1 base and J by 3 bases, with 12 bases between the two germline ends. The CDR3 spans 15 residues.

The chain couples TRBV5-6 to TRBJ1-2; possible D gene TRBD1, 6 bases. Trimming cost V 4 bases and J 4 bases, with 14 bases left between them. From germline, CDR1 is SGHDT and CDR2 YYEEEE. The CDR3 is 14 amino acids. The CDR3 DNA reads as TGTGCCAGCAGCACGAGACAGGCGGCCTATGGCTACACCTTC. Translating it yields CASSTRQAAYGYTF.

The chain couples TRBV9 to TRBJ2-1; TRBD2 is a possible D gene (6 bases). Germline CDR1 SGDLS, CDR2 YYNGEE. This CDR3 contains 17 residues. V lost 3 bases to trimming and J lost 2 bases, with 18 bases between them. CDR3 nucleotide sequence: TGTGCCAGCAGCGAGGGGAGAGGCGGGACGGCCTACAATGAGCAGTTCTTC. It yields the protein CASSEGRGGTAYNEQFF.

This chain joins TRBV19 and TRBJ2-3, with D unresolved. The CDR3 contains 14 residues. The germline V gene encodes CDR1 LNHDA and CDR2 SQIVND (reference sequence). V shed 7 bases and J shed 2 bases, with 13 bases lying between them. As DNA, the CDR3 is TGTGCCAGTACCGATCTAGGAATCACAGATACGCAGTATTTT. Amino acids: CASTDLGITDTQYF.

This clone was recorded once. The chain is built from TRBV4-1 and TRBJ2-7; TRBD2 agrees at 7 bases. V lost 0 bases to trimming and J lost 2 bases; unmatched junction nucleotides: 4. This CDR3 has 15 amino acids. In germline, CDR1 is MGHRA, CDR2 YSYEKL. Written as DNA, the CDR3 is TGCGCCAGCAGCCAAGATGACAGCGGGACCTACGAGCAGTACTTC. This codes for CASSQDDSGTYEQYF.

The chain carries TRBV2 and TRBJ1-5; TRBD1 is a possible D gene (6 bases). The germline gives CDR1 SNHLY, CDR2 FYNNEI. Trimming stripped 3 bases from V and 6 bases from J, with 18 bases between. The CDR3 contains 16 residues. The CDR3 sequence: CASSDPGQHLGQPQHF. CDR3 sequence (DNA): TGTGCCAGCAGTGACCCCGGACAGCACCTGGGTCAGCCCCAGCATTTT.

A single count supports this clone. The CDR3 DNA is TGTGCCAGCAGTTACGTAGCGGGAGTAGGCACAGATACGCAGTATTTT. This translates into CASSYVAGVGTDTQYF. The chain couples TRBV6-6 to TRBJ2-3; 9 positions agree with TRBD2. The CDR3 runs 16 residues. The V gene's germline CDR1 is MNHNY and CDR2 SVGAGI (reference sequence). Germline trimming cut 2 bases from V and 1 base from J; bases unmatched to any gene: 4.

J is TRBJ2-2 and V is TRBV5-1, with a weak D call TRBD2 (5 bases). Between the trimmed V and J ends, which lost 4 bases and 2 bases, there was a span of 6 bases. CDR1 SGHRS and CDR2 YFSETQ come from the germline V gene. The CDR3 runs to 13 residues. CDR3 coding DNA: TGCGCCAGCAGCACGGGAAACACCGGGGAGCTGTTTTTT. This gives the protein CASSTGNTGELFF.

This chain's CDR3 is CASSRQGTEAFF. CDR3 DNA: TGTGCCAGCAGCCGTCAGGGGACTGAAGCTTTCTTT. This sequence joins TRBV5-6 and TRBJ1-1; D may be TRBD1 (6 bases). With 4 bases removed from V and 5 bases from J, the gap between germline ends came to 9 bases. The CDR3 length is 12 residues. Germline CDR1 and CDR2: SGHDT and YYEEEE.

The rearrangement uses TRBV5-6 and TRBJ1-5, with D maybe TRBD1 (6 bases). The CDR3 totals 18 residues. Looked up from germline, CDR1 is SGHDT and CDR2 is YYEEEE. V shed 1 base and J shed 3 bases, with 20 bases lying between them. For the CDR3, the DNA is TGTGCCAGCAGCTTGTCTCAGGGGAACCCCTTTCACAATCAGCCCCAGCATTTT. Protein product: CASSLSQGNPFHNQPQHF.

The chain combines TRBV6-6 with TRBJ2-7, with D maybe TRBD1 (5 bases). The V and J ends lost 5 bases and 2 bases respectively, with 16 bases between them. CDR3 length equals 15 residues. Germline V gives CDR1 MNHNY, CDR2 SVGAGI (reference sequence). The CDR3 here is CASSETAGPTYEQYF. In DNA, the CDR3 is TGTGCCAGCAGTGAGACAGCCGGGCCTACCTACGAGCAGTACTTC.

The table lists this clone with a count of one. The rearrangement links TRBV9 to TRBJ1-4; the match to TRBD1 covers 9 bases. Unmatched junction bases numbered 2, after V lost 0 bases and J lost 5 bases. The CDR3 is made up of 15 amino acids. Germline assignment: CDR1 SGDLS and CDR2 YYNGEE. Here the CDR3 DNA reads TGTGCCAGCAGCGTAGTTGGACAGGGGAATGAAAAACTGTTTTTT. This sequence encodes CASSVVGQGNEKLFF.

This clone has just one count. This chain joins TRBV5-8 and TRBJ2-7, with TRBD1 matching 8 bases. The CDR3 covers 14 residues. Germline V gene data show CDR1 as SGHTS and CDR2 as YDEGEE. V was pared by 3 bases and J by 6 bases, with 8 bases of the junction left unmatched. This chain's CDR3 is CASSSRQGFGEQYF. The CDR3 DNA sequence: TGTGCCAGCAGCTCACGACAGGGGTTCGGCGAGCAGTACTTC.

This chain joins TRBV9 and TRBJ2-3; maybe TRBD1 (6 bases). V dropped 6 bases and J dropped 2 bases, with 25 bases sitting between them. The CDR3 consists of 18 residues. CDR1 SGDLS and CDR2 YYNGEE come from the germline V gene. CDR3 sequence (DNA): TGTGCCAGCAACCCCAAACTGGGGGCCCCTTTCGACACAGATACGCAGTATTTT. This gives the protein CASNPKLGAPFDTDTQYF.

This clone has a handful of counts. The chain links TRBV4-2 to TRBJ2-1; TRBD2 aligns across 12 bases. The J segment lost 6 bases and the V segment lost 4 bases, leaving 10 bases of the junction unmatched. Looked up from germline, CDR1 is LGHNA and CDR2 is YNFKEQ. CDR3 length equals 17 residues. CDR3 in amino acids: CASSPALAGGLGNEQFF. The CDR3 DNA sequence: TGTGCCAGCAGCCCCGCACTAGCGGGAGGCCTGGGCAATGAGCAGTTCTTC.

The chain has TRBV28 and TRBJ2-3; TRBD2 is a possible D gene (6 bases). Per germline, CDR1 MDHEN and CDR2 SYDVKM. The CDR3 is 14 amino acids. Trimming took off 6 bases at V and 3 bases at J, with 13 bases between the two ends. The CDR3 reads CASSLGGKTDTQYF. The CDR3 DNA follows: TGTGCCAGCAGCCTGGGGGGAAAAACAGATACGCAGTATTTT.

This clone came up a few times. V usage is TRBV4-3 and J usage is TRBJ1-2; D perhaps matches TRBD1 (5 bases). CDR1 and CDR2 from the germline V gene are LGHNA and YSLEER. Trimming pared 0 bases from V and 1 base from J, leaving 12 bases between. The CDR3 spans 16 residues. In DNA, the CDR3 is TGCGCCAGCAGCCAAGAACTCAGGGCTATTAACTATGGCTACACCTTC. Amino acids: CASSQELRAINYGYTF.

This clone has just one count. The rearrangement links TRBV10-1 to TRBJ2-3; D is undetermined. The length of the CDR3 is 12 residues. Trimming pared 6 bases from V and 8 bases from J, leaving 12 bases between. The germline CDR1 and CDR2 sequences are WNHNN and SYGVQD (reference sequence). DNA of the CDR3: TGCGCCAGCAGCGCGACTCAATCTACGCAGTATTTT. Protein sequence: CASSATQSTQYF.

In its sample, this clone was seen once. The chain has TRBV10-3 and TRBJ1-2, with D possibly matching TRBD1 (5 bases). Germline lookup yields CDR1 ENHRY and CDR2 SYGVKD. V was pared by 5 bases and J by 7 bases, with 11 bases between. The length of the CDR3 is 12 residues. CDR3 sequence reads: CAISLQGTGYTF. CDR3 nucleotides: TGTGCCATCAGTCTTCAGGGTACTGGCTACACCTTC.

The V and J genes are TRBV5-6 and TRBJ1-1, with D unresolved. Looked up from germline, CDR1 is SGHDT and CDR2 is YYEEEE. V was pared by 4 bases and J by 0 bases, with 16 bases between. The CDR3 runs 16 residues. For the CDR3, the DNA is TGTGCCAGCAGCCCGCGGGGTGCGGCAATGAACACTGAAGCTTTCTTT. Its translation is CASSPRGAAMNTEAFF.

The V and J genes are TRBV28 and TRBJ2-5; the match to TRBD2 covers 7 bases. This CDR3 has 14 amino acids. J lost 5 bases, V lost 2 bases, and 5 bases had no gene match. Germline V lookup: CDR1 MDHEN, CDR2 SYDVKM. This CDR3 is CASSLPFGGETQYF. In nucleotides, the CDR3 is TGTGCCAGCAGTTTACCGTTCGGGGGGGAGACCCAGTACTTC.

In DNA, the CDR3 is TGTGCCAGCACGGGTATCAATGAAAAACTGTTTTTT. It specifies CASTGINEKLFF. The V call is TRBV7-2, the J call TRBJ1-4; D remains ambiguous. Trimming removed 7 bases at V and 5 bases at J, with 8 bases between. This CDR3 is built from 12 residues. CDR1 and CDR2 from the germline V gene are SGHTA and FQGNSA.